A single sample gave rise to the 14 T cell receptor beta chains below, sequenced in a study of brain T cells in children with intractable seizures. Produced via immunoSEQ multiplex PCR; TCRdb's table is partial and in-frame only. The sample holds 70,000 to 90,000 clones, around 93% seen once. The sequences come from peripheral blood, collected at surgery. These receptors were collected from a boy in the first two years of life with tuberous sclerosis and intractable seizures.

The chain has TRBV19 and TRBJ2-3; 8 positions match TRBD2. Germline V gene lookup returns CDR1 LNHDA and CDR2 SQIVND (reference sequence). The length of the CDR3 is 14 residues. V shed 2 bases and J 11 bases; nucleotides not matched to a gene: 9. The CDR3 reads CASSIRAFGREQYF. The CDR3 nucleotides read TGTGCCAGTAGTATACGGGCCTTCGGGAGGGAGCAGTATTTT.

The chain recombines TRBV5-1 with TRBJ2-7; no clear D. With 4 bases removed from V and 0 bases from J, the gap between germline ends came to 14 bases. This CDR3 has 15 residues. Germline V gene data show CDR1 as SGHRS and CDR2 as YFSETQ. The CDR3 loop is CASSSNWQASYEQYF. CDR3 in DNA: TGCGCCAGCAGCAGTAATTGGCAGGCCTCCTACGAGCAGTACTTC.

The CDR3 DNA sequence: TGTGCCAGTAGTATAACAGGAAGCTCCTACGAGCAGTACTTC. Amino acids: CASSITGSSYEQYF. This rearrangement joins TRBV19 to TRBJ2-7, with a possible D match to TRBD1 (5 bases). The V end was cut by 2 bases, the J end by 0 bases, with 8 bases between. The CDR3 contains 14 residues. Germline-derived CDR1 and CDR2 are LNHDA and SQIVND (reference sequence).

The chain has TRBV5-4 and TRBJ1-2; 7 bases map to TRBD1. CDR3 length: 17 residues. With 4 bases clipped from V and 8 bases from J, the junction kept 20 bases outside the gene matches. Germline V gene data show CDR1 as SGHNT and CDR2 as YYREEE (reference sequence). CDR3 bases: TGTGCCAGCAGCCCCGGGTTGAGGCCCGAGGACAGGCACGGCTACACCTTC. It encodes CASSPGLRPEDRHGYTF. Together with reference TRBV5-4 and TRBJ1-2, the CDR3 gives the full variable domain: ETGVTQSPTHLIKTRGQQVTLRCSSQSGHNTVSWYQQALGQGPQFIFQYYREEENGRGNFPPRFSGLQFPNYSSELNVNALELDDSALYLCASSPGLRPEDRHGYTFGSGTRLTVV.

The rearrangement joins TRBV30 to TRBJ1-4; weak D call: TRBD1 (5 bases). In germline, CDR1 is GTSNPN, CDR2 SVGIG (reference sequence). This CDR3 region has 16 residues. Trimming removed 0 bases at V and 6 bases at J, with 17 bases between. The DNA of the CDR3 is TGTGCCTGGAGTGTACTTGGGGGTAAACCCGATGAAAAACTGTTTTTT. Its translation is CAWSVLGGKPDEKLFF.

This chain uses TRBV6-6 with TRBJ1-4; D is possibly TRBD1 (6 bases). Germline CDR1 reads MNHNY; CDR2 reads SVGAGI (reference sequence). V was shortened by 0 bases and J by 13 bases, with 18 bases between the two germline ends. The CDR3 loop spans 15 amino acids. CDR3 DNA sequence: TGTGCCAGCAGTTACTCGGCAGGGGAGGGAGTTGGACTGTTTTTT. It encodes CASSYSAGEGVGLFF.

The V gene is TRBV7-3, the J gene TRBJ1-6; D remains ambiguous. Germline assignment: CDR1 SGHTA and CDR2 FQGTGA. CDR3 size: 12 residues. V was trimmed by 0 bases and J by 6 bases, leaving 0 bases between them. Here the CDR3 DNA reads TGTGCCAGCAGCTTAACTAATTCACCCCTCCACTTT. It is translated as CASSLTNSPLHF.

The V and J genes are TRBV5-1 and TRBJ2-5; 9 nucleotides agree with TRBD2. Germline lookup yields CDR1 SGHRS and CDR2 YFSETQ. The CDR3 totals 17 residues. The junction had 12 bases not matched to a gene; V was cut back by 4 bases and J by 2 bases. The CDR3 loop is CASSHGTSSTLQETQYF. CDR3 nucleotide sequence: TGCGCCAGCAGCCATGGGACTAGCAGCACCTTACAAGAGACCCAGTACTTC.

The CDR3 DNA reads as TGTGCCAGCAGCCAAGACATAGCGGGAGGGTCTGAGCAGTTCTTC. This gives the protein CASSQDIAGGSEQFF. The chain uses TRBV3-1 (or the pseudogene TRBV3-2) and TRBJ2-1; 11 nucleotides agree with TRBD2. The germline gives CDR1 LGHDT, CDR2 YNNKEL (reference sequence). CDR3 length: 15 amino acids. The V segment lost 0 bases and the J segment 9 bases; nucleotides outside the gene matches: 4.

The V and J genes are TRBV10-1 and TRBJ2-1, with D unclear. Trimming left V 10 bases short and J 0 bases short, with 13 bases between. Per germline, CDR1 WNHNN and CDR2 SYGVQD (reference sequence). This CDR3 spans 14 amino acids. CDR3: CAIQDRCSYNEQFF. The DNA of the CDR3 is TGCGCCATTCAGGACCGTTGCTCCTACAATGAGCAGTTCTTC.

The rearrangement uses TRBV5-1 and TRBJ1-1; D gene unclear. The V gene lost 4 bases and the J gene lost 2 bases, with 9 bases spanning the gap. The CDR3 has 13 amino acids. Germline V gene lookup returns CDR1 SGHRS and CDR2 YFSETQ. CDR3 residues: CASSLGSNTEAFF. CDR3 sequence (DNA): TGCGCCAGCAGCCTAGGGAGTAACACTGAAGCTTTCTTT.

The V call is TRBV11-2, the J call TRBJ1-5; TRBD1 aligns across 8 bases. The ends lost 1 base at V and 4 bases at J; junction bases unmatched: 9. The CDR3 spans 17 residues. The germline CDR1 and CDR2 sequences are SGHAT and FQNNGV. In DNA, the CDR3 is TGTGCCAGCAGCTTAGGTAGGACAGGGCCTCCTAATCAGCCCCAGCATTTT. It specifies CASSLGRTGPPNQPQHF.

This chain uses TRBV29-1 with TRBJ2-1; no firm D call. The V end lost 7 bases, the J end lost 6 bases, and 13 bases lay between the germline ends. Germline values: CDR1 SQVTM, CDR2 ANQGSEA. This CDR3 has 12 residues. The CDR3, as DNA: TGCAGCGGGATGGACGCCCCCAATGAGCAGTTCTTC. Protein product: CSGMDAPNEQFF.

The rearrangement links TRBV6-5 to TRBJ2-5; TRBD2 agrees at 7 bases. The CDR3 covers 12 residues. The J segment lost 4 bases and the V segment lost 8 bases, leaving 4 bases of the junction unmatched. CDR1 and CDR2 from the germline V gene are MNHEY and SVGAGI. CDR3 region: CASGEGLETQYF. CDR3 DNA sequence: TGTGCCAGCGGGGAGGGGCTAGAGACCCAGTACTTC.